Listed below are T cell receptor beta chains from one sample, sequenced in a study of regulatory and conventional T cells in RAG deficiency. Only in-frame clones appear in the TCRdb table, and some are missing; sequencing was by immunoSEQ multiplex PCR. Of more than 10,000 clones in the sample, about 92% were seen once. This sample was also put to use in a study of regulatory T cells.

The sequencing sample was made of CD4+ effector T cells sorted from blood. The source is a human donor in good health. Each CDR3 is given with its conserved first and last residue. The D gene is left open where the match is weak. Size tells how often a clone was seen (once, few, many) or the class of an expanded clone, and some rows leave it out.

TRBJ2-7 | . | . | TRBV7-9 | TGTGCCAGCAGCATCGGGGACACCGGCTCCTACGAGCAGTACTTC | CASSIGDTGSYEQYF
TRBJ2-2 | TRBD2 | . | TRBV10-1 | TGCGCCAGCCAAGGCGGGAGAGGCGGGGAGCTGTTTTTT | CASQGGRGGELFF
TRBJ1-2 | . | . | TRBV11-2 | TGTGCCAGCAGCTTAAGCCACGAGACTAACTATGGCTACACCTTC | CASSLSHETNYGYTF
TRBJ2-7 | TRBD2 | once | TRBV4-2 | TGTGCCAGCAGCCAAGATGGGATTGCTAGCGGATCCTACGAGCAGTACTTC | CASSQDGIASGSYEQYF
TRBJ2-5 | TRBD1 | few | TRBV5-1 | TGCGCCAGCAGCTCCACAGGGGGCGCTGAGACCCAGTACTTC | CASSSTGGAETQYF
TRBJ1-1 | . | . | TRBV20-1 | TGCAGTGCTAGAGATCCCCCTGAAGCTTTCTTT | CSARDPPEAFF
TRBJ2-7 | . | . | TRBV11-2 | TGTGCCAGCAGCCCTAACGTGGGCGAGCAGTACTTC | CASSPNVGEQYF
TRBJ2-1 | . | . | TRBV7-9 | TGTGCCAGCAGCTTAGAGGTCTCCGGCTCATACAATGGGCAGTTCTTC | CASSLEVSGSYNGQFF
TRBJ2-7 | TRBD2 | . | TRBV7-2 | TGTGCCAGCAGCCTTATAGCGGGAGGGCGGCCCTACGAGCAGTACTTC | CASSLIAGGRPYEQYF
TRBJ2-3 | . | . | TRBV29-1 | TGCAGCGTTGATCTGGTCTTTGGGGATACGCAGTATTTT | CSVDLVFGDTQYF
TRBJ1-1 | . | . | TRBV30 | TGTGCCTGGGGTGGGGGTCCCTTTGGAGCTTTCTTT | CAWGGGPFGAFF
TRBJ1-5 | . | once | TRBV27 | TGTGCCAGCAGGTTCGGGGGGCAGAACAATCAGCCCCAGCATTTT | CASRFGGQNNQPQHF
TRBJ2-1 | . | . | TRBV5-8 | TGTGCCAGCAGCTGGGGGAAAATTGCAGGGTCATTTTTTCGTGAGCAGTTCTTC | CASSWGKIAGSFFREQFF
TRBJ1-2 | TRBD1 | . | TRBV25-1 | TGTGCCAGCAGTGAATCAGACAGGGTGAACTATGGCTACACCTTC | CASSESDRVNYGYTF
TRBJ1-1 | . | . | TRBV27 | TGTGCCAGCAGTTTGGTTACAGGGTACACTGAAGCTTTCTTT | CASSLVTGYTEAFF
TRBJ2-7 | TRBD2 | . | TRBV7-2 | TGTGCCAGCAGCCCGAGGACTAGCGAGCAGTACTTC | CASSPRTSEQYF
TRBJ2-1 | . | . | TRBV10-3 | TGTGCCATCAGTGGGGGGGCTGGTATCAATGAGCAGTTCTTC | CAISGGAGINEQFF
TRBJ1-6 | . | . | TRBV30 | TGTGCCCGGGGGGCTGACTATAATTCACCCCTCCACTTT | CARGADYNSPLHF